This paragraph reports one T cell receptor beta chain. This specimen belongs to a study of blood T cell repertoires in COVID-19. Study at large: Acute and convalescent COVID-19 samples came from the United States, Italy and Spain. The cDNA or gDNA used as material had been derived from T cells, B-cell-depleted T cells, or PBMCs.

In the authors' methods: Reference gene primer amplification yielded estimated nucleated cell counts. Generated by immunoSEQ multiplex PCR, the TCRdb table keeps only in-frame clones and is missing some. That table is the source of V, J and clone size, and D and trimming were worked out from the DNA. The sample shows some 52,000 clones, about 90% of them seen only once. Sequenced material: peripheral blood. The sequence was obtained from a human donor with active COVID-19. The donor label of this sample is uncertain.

For the CDR3, the DNA is TGTGCCAGCAGCTTAACGAGCTCTGGGGCCAACGTCCTGACTTTC. Its translation is CASSLTSSGANVLTF. The V and J genes are TRBV7-3 and TRBJ2-6, with unresolved D. CDR1 SGHTA and CDR2 FQGTGA come from the germline V gene. The length of the CDR3 is 15 residues. Trimming shortened V by 0 bases and J by 0 bases, and 3 bases separated the two germline ends.